Presented here are 15 T cell receptor beta chains from one specimen sequenced in a study of response to subunit inactivated influenza vaccine. TCRdb analysed the RT-PCR reads with MiXCR anew, one entry per CDR3 protein. This sample has around 750,000 distinct CDR3 sequences; 21% occur once, and the top ten carry roughly 10%. The sample was PBMCs from blood, taken roughly 5 days after vaccination. The source of these receptors is a man aged 50 to 59 who received an inactivated influenza vaccine.

The chain joins TRBV4-3 to TRBJ2-4, with a possible D match to TRBD1 (6 bases). The germline V and J ends were trimmed by 0 bases and 7 bases, with 13 bases remaining between them. Germline CDR1 and CDR2: LGHNA and YSLEER. This CDR3 region has 15 residues. CDR3 sequence: CASSQEGQRMNIQYF. CDR3 DNA: TGCGCCAGCAGCCAAGAAGGACAGCGAATGAACATTCAGTACTTC.

The sample holds a few counts of this clonotype. The rearrangement uses TRBV19 and TRBJ2-3, with D possibly being TRBD2 (5 bases). V was shortened by 4 bases and J by 0 bases, with 14 bases between the two germline ends. CDR1 and CDR2 (germline): LNHDA, SQIVND (reference sequence). The CDR3 is made up of 16 amino acids. DNA of the CDR3: TGTGCCAGTAGTACCGGACTGTATACTAGCACAGATACGCAGTATTTT. Residues: CASSTGLYTSTDTQYF. Together with reference TRBV19 and TRBJ2-3, the CDR3 gives the full variable domain: DGGITQSPKYLFRKEGQNVTLSCEQNLNHDAMYWYRQDPGQGLRLIYYSQIVNDFQKGDIAEGYSVSREKKESFPLTVTSAQKNPTAFYLCASSTGLYTSTDTQYFGPGTRLTVL.

This clonotype showed up just a few times. The CDR3 region has the DNA TGTGCCACCAGCACACAGGGGAACTCCTACAATGAGCAGTTCTTC. The encoded protein is CATSTQGNSYNEQFF. This rearrangement joins TRBV15 to TRBJ2-1, with TRBD1 identical over 7 bases. Germline CDR1 is LNHNV and CDR2 is YYDKDF (reference sequence). J gave up 0 bases and V 4 bases, and 3 bases lay outside the gene matches. There are 15 residues in the CDR3.

This clonotype was detected only a few times. The gene calls are TRBV9 and TRBJ2-1, with 11 bases fitting TRBD2. V dropped 3 bases and J dropped 8; count of bases not matched to a gene: 10. The CDR3 covers 16 residues. CDR1 SGDLS and CDR2 YYNGEE come from the germline V gene. The CDR3 coding sequence is TGTGCCAGCAGCGAACGGGGGACTAGCGGTCTGGATGAGCAGTTCTTC. It translates to CASSERGTSGLDEQFF.

The chain has TRBV28 and TRBJ1-5; 11 positions match TRBD1. Per the germline V gene, CDR1 is MDHEN and CDR2 is SYDVKM. V gave up 5 bases and J gave up 5 bases; unmatched junction bases: 5. The CDR3 has 15 amino acids. The CDR3 nucleotides are TGTGCCAGCAGTCTAGGGACAGGGGGGTATCAGCCCCAGCATTTT. Translating gives CASSLGTGGYQPQHF.

This clonotype was observed a few times. The chain is built from TRBV19 and TRBJ2-6, with D possibly being TRBD1 (5 bases). V was shortened by 0 bases and J by 3 bases, with 15 bases between the two germline ends. This CDR3 spans 18 amino acids. The germline V gene has CDR1 LNHDA and CDR2 SQIVND (reference sequence). CDR3 loop: CASSIEPPGYGGANVLTF. In DNA, the CDR3 is TGTGCCAGTAGTATAGAACCGCCAGGGTACGGTGGGGCCAACGTCCTGACTTTC.

The chain recombines TRBV4-2 with TRBJ1-1; no clear D gene. Germline assignment: CDR1 LGHNA and CDR2 YNFKEQ. V was shortened by 0 bases and J by 4 bases, with 12 bases between the two germline ends. The CDR3 contains 15 residues. CDR3 coding DNA: TGTGCCAGCAGCCAAGATGCACGGGGAAGCACTGAAGCTTTCTTT. It translates to CASSQDARGSTEAFF.

The chain employs TRBV14 and TRBJ2-3, with D hard to call. Deletions cut 1 base from V and 2 bases from J, with 10 bases between. Germline V lookup: CDR1 SGHDN, CDR2 FVKESK. This CDR3 has 15 residues. CDR3 nucleotide sequence: TGTGCCAGCAGCCAAGTTGAGTACTCCACAGATACGCAGTATTTT. Translating gives CASSQVEYSTDTQYF.

This clonotype was counted at least ten times. The V gene is TRBV20-1, the J gene TRBJ2-1, with D perhaps TRBD2 (6 bases). The CDR3 spans 14 residues. Looked up from germline, CDR1 is DFQATT and CDR2 is SNEGSKA (reference sequence). V was pared by 8 bases and J by 3 bases, with 17 bases between. The CDR3 sequence: CSPAPRELYNEQFF. CDR3 nucleotide sequence: TGCAGTCCGGCCCCCCGGGAGCTCTACAATGAGCAGTTCTTC.

In its sample, this clonotype was seen a few times. The J gene is TRBJ2-5, the V gene TRBV28; TRBD1 aligns across 8 bases. After removal of 1 base from V and 1 base from J, the junction contained 8 bases not matched to a gene. This CDR3 contains 17 residues. The germline V gene encodes CDR1 MDHEN and CDR2 SYDVKM. The CDR3 loop is CASSLFETGAFQETQYF. The CDR3 DNA follows: TGTGCCAGCAGTTTATTCGAGACAGGGGCGTTCCAAGAGACCCAGTACTTC.

The chain joins TRBV4-1 to TRBJ1-2, with 7 positions matching TRBD1. CDR3 length equals 14 residues. V trimming: 3 bases; J trimming: 2 bases; junction bases outside the gene matches: 3. Germline values: CDR1 MGHRA, CDR2 YSYEKL. The chain's CDR3 is CASSHRGGNYGYTF. Written as DNA, the CDR3 is TGCGCCAGCAGCCATAGAGGGGGCAACTATGGCTACACCTTC.

V and J are TRBV10-3 and TRBJ2-7; 9 bases line up with TRBD1. The germline V gene has CDR1 ENHRY and CDR2 SYGVKD. This CDR3 has 14 amino acids. The trim removed 5 bases at V and 3 bases at J, leaving 5 bases unmatched. The CDR3 region is CAISKETGGYEQYF. Written as DNA, the CDR3 is TGTGCCATCAGTAAAGAGACAGGGGGCTACGAGCAGTACTTC.

This clonotype turned up a few times. The CDR3 is CASSFSRRSEQYF. The CDR3 DNA is TGTGCCAGCAGCTTCAGCAGGCGGTCCGAGCAGTACTTC. The V call is TRBV5-6, the J call TRBJ2-7; no clear D gene. V lost 2 bases and J lost 6, with 12 bases in between. Germline loops: CDR1 SGHDT, CDR2 YYEEEE. This CDR3 has 13 amino acids. The variable domain in full, completed from reference TRBV5-6 and TRBJ2-7, reads DAGVTQSPTHLIKTRGQQVTLRCSPKSGHDTVSWYQQALGQGPQFIFQYYEEEERQRGNFPDRFSGHQFPNYSSELNVNALLLGDSALYLCASSFSRRSEQYFGPGTRLTVT.

The chain carries TRBV6-2 or TRBV6-3 and TRBJ2-2, with no clear D. The V end lost 10 bases, the J end lost 6 bases, and 21 bases lay between the germline ends. CDR3 size: 15 residues. Germline V CDR1 and CDR2: MNHEY, SVGEGT. Here the CDR3 DNA reads TGTGCCACCGGCGGACCTACAATGGCGCCCGGGGAGCTGTTTTTT. It yields the protein CATGGPTMAPGELFF.

This sequence joins TRBV20-1 and TRBJ2-7; D call uncertain. From germline, CDR1 is DFQATT and CDR2 SNEGSKA (reference sequence). This CDR3 has 12 residues. Trimming removed 1 base at V and 3 bases at J, with 7 bases between. CDR3 loop: CSARADGYEQYF. The CDR3 DNA follows: TGCAGTGCTAGAGCGGACGGCTACGAGCAGTACTTC.